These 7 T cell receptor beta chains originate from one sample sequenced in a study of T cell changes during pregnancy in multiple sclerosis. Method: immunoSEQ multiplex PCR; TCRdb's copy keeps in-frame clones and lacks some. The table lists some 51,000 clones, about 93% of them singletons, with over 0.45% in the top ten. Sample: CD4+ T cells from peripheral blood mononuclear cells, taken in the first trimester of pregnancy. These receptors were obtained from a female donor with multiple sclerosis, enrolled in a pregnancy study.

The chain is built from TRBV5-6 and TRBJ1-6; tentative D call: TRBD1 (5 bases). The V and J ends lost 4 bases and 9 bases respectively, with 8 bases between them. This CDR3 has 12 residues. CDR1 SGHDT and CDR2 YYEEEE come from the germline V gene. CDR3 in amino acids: CASSGAGSPLHF. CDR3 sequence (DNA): TGTGCCAGCAGCGGGGCAGGTTCACCCCTCCACTTT.

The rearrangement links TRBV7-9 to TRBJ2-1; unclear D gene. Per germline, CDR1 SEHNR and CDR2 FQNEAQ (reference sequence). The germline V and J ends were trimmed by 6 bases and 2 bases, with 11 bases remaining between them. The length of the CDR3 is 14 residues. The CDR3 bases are TGTGCCAGCAGTGAGCGACTGACCTACAATGAGCAGTTCTTC. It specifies CASSERLTYNEQFF.

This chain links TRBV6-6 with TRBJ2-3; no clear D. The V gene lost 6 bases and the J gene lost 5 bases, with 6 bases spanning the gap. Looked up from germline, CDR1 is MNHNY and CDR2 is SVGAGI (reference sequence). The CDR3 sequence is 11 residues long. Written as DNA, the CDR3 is TGTGCCAGCAGCTCGGTAGATACGCAGTATTTT. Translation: CASSSVDTQYF.

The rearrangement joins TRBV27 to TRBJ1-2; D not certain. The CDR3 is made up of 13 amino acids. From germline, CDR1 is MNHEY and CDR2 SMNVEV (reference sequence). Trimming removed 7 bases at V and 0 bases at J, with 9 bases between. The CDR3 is CASKRGANYGYTF. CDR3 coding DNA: TGTGCCAGCAAACGGGGAGCTAACTATGGCTACACCTTC.

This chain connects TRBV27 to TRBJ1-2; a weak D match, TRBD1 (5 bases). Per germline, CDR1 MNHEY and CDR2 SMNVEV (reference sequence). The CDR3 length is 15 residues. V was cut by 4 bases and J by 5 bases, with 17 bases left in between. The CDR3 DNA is TGTGCCAGCAGTTCACCCGCAAGGGGCCATTATGGCTACACCTTC. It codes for CASSSPARGHYGYTF.

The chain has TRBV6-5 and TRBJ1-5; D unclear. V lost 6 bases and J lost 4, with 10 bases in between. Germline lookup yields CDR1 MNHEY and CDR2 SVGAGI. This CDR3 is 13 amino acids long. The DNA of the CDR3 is TGTGCCAGCAGCACCTACAGAAATCAGCCCCAGCATTTT. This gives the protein CASSTYRNQPQHF.

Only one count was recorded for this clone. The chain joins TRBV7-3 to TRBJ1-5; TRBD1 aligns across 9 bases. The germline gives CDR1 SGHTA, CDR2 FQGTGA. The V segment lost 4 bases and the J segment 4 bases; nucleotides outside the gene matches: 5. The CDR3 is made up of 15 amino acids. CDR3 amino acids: CASSSGQGQNQPQHF. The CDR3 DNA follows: TGTGCCAGCAGCTCCGGACAGGGGCAAAATCAGCCCCAGCATTTT.